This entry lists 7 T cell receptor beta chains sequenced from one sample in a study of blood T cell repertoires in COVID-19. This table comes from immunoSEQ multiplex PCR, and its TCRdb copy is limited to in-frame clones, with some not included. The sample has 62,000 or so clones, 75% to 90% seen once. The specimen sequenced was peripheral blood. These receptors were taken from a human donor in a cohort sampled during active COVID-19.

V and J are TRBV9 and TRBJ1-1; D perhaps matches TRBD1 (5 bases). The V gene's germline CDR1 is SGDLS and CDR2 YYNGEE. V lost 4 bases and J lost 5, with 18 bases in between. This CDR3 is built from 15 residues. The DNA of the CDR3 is TGTGCCAGCAGCCGGCAGACAGTGGGGGGAACTGAAGCTTTCTTT. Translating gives CASSRQTVGGTEAFF.

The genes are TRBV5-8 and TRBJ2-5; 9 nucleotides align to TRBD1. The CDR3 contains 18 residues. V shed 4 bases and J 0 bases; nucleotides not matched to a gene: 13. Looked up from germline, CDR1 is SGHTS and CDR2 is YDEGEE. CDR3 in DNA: TGTGCCAGCAGCCCCGGGACAGGGCTCCGCGGGGACCAAGAGACCCAGTACTTC. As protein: CASSPGTGLRGDQETQYF. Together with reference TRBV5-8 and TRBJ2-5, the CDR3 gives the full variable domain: EAGVTQSPTHLIKTRGQQATLRCSPISGHTSVYWYQQALGLGLQFLLWYDEGEERNRGNFPPRFSGRQFPNYSSELNVNALELEDSALYLCASSPGTGLRGDQETQYFGPGTRLLVL.

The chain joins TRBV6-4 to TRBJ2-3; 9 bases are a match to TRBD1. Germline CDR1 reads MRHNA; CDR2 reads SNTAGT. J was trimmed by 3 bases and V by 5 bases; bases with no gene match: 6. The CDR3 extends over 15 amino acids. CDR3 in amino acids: CASSLTGGETDTQYF. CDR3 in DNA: TGTGCCAGCAGTCTTACAGGGGGCGAAACAGATACGCAGTATTTT.

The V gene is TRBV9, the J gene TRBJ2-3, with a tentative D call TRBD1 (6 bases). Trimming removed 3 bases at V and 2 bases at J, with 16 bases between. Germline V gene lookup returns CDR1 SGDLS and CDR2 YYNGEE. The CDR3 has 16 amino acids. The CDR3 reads CASSDRSQGLTDTQYF. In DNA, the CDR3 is TGTGCCAGCAGCGATCGTAGCCAGGGGCTCACAGATACGCAGTATTTT. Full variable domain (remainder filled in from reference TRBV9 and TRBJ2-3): DSGVTQTPKHLITATGQRVTLRCSPRSGDLSVYWYQQSLDQGLQFLIQYYNGEERAKGNILERFSAQQFPDLHSELNLSSLELGDSALYFCASSDRSQGLTDTQYFGPGTRLTVL.

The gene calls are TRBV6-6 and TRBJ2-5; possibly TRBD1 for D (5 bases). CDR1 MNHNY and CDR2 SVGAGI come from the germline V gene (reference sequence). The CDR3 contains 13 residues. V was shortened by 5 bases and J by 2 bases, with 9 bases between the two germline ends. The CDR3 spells CASSLDRQETQYF. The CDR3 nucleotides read TGTGCCAGCAGTCTAGACAGACAAGAGACCCAGTACTTC.

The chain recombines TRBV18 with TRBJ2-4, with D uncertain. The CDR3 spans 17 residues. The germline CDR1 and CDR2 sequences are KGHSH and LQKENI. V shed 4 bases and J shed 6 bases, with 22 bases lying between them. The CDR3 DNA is TGTGCCAGCTCACTTATTACTCCAGGTCTGGGTAGAAACATTCAGTACTTC. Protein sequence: CASSLITPGLGRNIQYF.

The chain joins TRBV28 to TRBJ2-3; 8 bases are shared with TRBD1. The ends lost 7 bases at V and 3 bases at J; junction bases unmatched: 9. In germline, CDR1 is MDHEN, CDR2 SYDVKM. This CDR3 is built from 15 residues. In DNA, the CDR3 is TGTGCCAGCACCGGTAGCAGGGGGCGGACAGATACGCAGTATTTT. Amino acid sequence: CASTGSRGRTDTQYF.